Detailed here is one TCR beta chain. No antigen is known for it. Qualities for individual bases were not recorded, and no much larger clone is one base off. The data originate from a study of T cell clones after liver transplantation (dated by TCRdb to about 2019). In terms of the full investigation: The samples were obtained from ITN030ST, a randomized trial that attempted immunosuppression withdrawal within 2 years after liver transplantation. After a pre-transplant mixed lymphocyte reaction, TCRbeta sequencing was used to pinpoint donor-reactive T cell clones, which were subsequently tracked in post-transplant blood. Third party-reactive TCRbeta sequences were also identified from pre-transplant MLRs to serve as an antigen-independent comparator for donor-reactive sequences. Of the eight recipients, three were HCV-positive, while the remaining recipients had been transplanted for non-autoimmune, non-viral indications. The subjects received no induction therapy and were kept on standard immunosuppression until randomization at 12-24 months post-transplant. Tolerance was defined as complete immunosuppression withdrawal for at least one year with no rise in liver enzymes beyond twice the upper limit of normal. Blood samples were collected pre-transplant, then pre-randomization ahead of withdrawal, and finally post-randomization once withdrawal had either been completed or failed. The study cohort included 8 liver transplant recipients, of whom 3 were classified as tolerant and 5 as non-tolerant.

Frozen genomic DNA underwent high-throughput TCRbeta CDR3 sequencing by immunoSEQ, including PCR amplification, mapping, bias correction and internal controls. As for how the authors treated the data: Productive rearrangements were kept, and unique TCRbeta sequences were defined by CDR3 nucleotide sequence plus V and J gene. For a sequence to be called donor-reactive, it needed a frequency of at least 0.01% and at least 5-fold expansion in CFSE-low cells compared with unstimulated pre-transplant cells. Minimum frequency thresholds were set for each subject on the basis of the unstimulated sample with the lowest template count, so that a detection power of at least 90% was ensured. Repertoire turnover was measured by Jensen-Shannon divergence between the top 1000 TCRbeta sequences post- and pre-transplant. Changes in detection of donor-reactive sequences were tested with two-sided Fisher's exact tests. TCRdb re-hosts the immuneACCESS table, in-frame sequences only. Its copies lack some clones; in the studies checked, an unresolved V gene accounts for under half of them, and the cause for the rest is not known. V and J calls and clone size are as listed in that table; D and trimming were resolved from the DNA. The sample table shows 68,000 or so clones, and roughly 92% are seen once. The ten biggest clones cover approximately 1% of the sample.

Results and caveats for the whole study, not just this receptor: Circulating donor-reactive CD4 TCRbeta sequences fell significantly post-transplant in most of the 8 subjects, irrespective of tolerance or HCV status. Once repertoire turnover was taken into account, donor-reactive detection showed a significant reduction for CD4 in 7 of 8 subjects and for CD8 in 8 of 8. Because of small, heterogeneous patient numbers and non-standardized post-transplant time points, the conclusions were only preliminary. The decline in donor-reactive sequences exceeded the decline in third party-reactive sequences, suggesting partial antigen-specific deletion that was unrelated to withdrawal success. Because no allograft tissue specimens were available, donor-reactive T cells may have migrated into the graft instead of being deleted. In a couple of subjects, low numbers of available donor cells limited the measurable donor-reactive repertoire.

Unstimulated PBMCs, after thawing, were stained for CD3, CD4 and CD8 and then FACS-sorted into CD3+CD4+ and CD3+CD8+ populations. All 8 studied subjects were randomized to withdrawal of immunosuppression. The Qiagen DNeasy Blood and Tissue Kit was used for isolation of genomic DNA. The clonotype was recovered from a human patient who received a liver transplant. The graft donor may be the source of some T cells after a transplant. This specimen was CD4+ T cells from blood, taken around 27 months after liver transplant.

The nucleotide sequence reads TGCGCCAGCAGCCCGCACGAGGGGGCGGTTGATGAAAAACTGTTTTTT. This sequence encodes CASSPHEGAVDEKLFF. In this chain, TRBV4-3 is recombined with TRBJ1-4; the junction holds 7 bases that match TRBD1. Spanning cysteine to phenylalanine, the CDR3 consists of 16 amino acids. Left in the record is the CDR3 DNA by itself, 48 bases read in frame from the first base. The V end gives up 4 bases and the J end 6 bases, leaving 11 bases in the junction not matched to a gene. The germline V gene yields LGHNA for CDR1 and YSLEER for CDR2.